These 10 T cell receptor beta chains were all obtained from the same sample, sequenced in a study of T-cell reconstitution after alpha-beta-depleted transplantation in children. Researchers prepared the TCRbeta library using unique molecular identifiers, the study reports. In TCRdb, the PCR reads were re-called with MiXCR into one record per CDR3 protein. The sample lists around 380,000 distinct CDR3 sequences; about 11% were seen once. The sample here was PBMCs from the stem cell graft donor, taken from the stem cell graft. All receptors come from a human donor who donated a stem cell graft to a child with acute myeloid leukemia.

The CDR3 loop is CSAPPTTRAEGAFF. CDR3 in DNA: TGCAGTGCTCCACCGACCACCAGGGCAGAGGGAGCTTTCTTT. The V gene is TRBV20-1, the J gene TRBJ1-1; possible D gene TRBD1, 5 bases. The CDR3 runs to 14 residues. CDR1 is DFQATT and CDR2 is SNEGSKA in the germline V gene (reference sequence). Trimming stripped 5 bases from V and 10 bases from J, with 23 bases between.

The genes are TRBV7-9 and TRBJ2-1; 8 bases are shared with TRBD2. This CDR3 has 14 residues. Germline CDR1 is SEHNR and CDR2 is FQNEAQ (reference sequence). The ends lost 5 bases at V and 3 bases at J; junction bases unmatched: 3. CDR3 nucleotide sequence: TGTGCCAGCAGCCTACTAGCGGACTACAATGAGCAGTTCTTC. It is translated as CASSLLADYNEQFF.

This clonotype was counted between two and nine times. The chain couples TRBV4-1 to TRBJ2-6; 12 bases align to TRBD1. The CDR3 consists of 20 residues. Germline V gives CDR1 MGHRA, CDR2 YSYEKL. The J segment lost 1 base and the V segment lost 1 base, leaving 8 bases of the junction unmatched. The CDR3 sequence: CASSQGGTGGLGSGANVLTF. The DNA for the CDR3 is TGCGCCAGCAGCCAAGGGGGGACAGGGGGCCTAGGGTCTGGGGCCAACGTCCTGACTTTC.

The DNA of the CDR3 is TGTGCCAGCAGCTTACTAGGGGAAAGTGAGACCCAGTACTTC. This translates into CASSLLGESETQYF. The chain combines TRBV5-6 with TRBJ2-5, with D possibly called TRBD1 or TRBD2 (5 bases each). V was shortened by 2 bases and J by 5 bases, with 13 bases between the two germline ends. From germline, CDR1 is SGHDT and CDR2 YYEEEE. The length of the CDR3 is 14 residues.

The J gene is TRBJ2-7, the V gene TRBV7-9; the match to TRBD2 covers 11 bases. CDR3 length: 16 residues. V trimming: 4 bases; J trimming: 3 bases; junction bases outside the gene matches: 8. The germline V gene encodes CDR1 SEHNR and CDR2 FQNEAQ (reference sequence). The CDR3 region has the DNA TGTGCCAGCAGCTCAGATAGACTAGCGGGGCACTACGAGCAGTACTTC. Protein product: CASSSDRLAGHYEQYF.

The CDR3 protein is CASSHPGSLQETQYF. CDR3 in DNA: TGTGCCAGCAGCCACCCCGGCAGCCTCCAAGAGACCCAGTACTTC. The V and J genes are TRBV7-9 and TRBJ2-5; D ambiguous. The V end was cut by 5 bases, the J end by 1 base, with 14 bases between. Germline values: CDR1 SEHNR, CDR2 FQNEAQ (reference sequence). This CDR3 is 15 amino acids long.

This clonotype was observed a few times. The chain uses TRBV20-1 and TRBJ2-1; 14 bases match TRBD2. This CDR3 contains 15 residues. V was pared by 3 bases and J by 8 bases, with 6 bases of the junction left unmatched. Per germline, CDR1 DFQATT and CDR2 SNEGSKA (reference sequence). This CDR3 is CSARAGLAGDYEQFF. The CDR3 coding sequence is TGCAGTGCTAGGGCGGGACTAGCGGGAGATTATGAGCAGTTCTTC.

This clonotype was counted between two and nine times. This chain connects TRBV29-1 to TRBJ2-5; 10 nucleotides align to TRBD1. Per the germline V gene, CDR1 is SQVTM and CDR2 is ANQGSEA. This CDR3 contains 16 residues. The V segment lost 1 base and the J segment 3 bases; nucleotides outside the gene matches: 8. This chain's CDR3 is CSVEAGDRGREETQYF. CDR3 nucleotides: TGCAGCGTTGAAGCGGGGGACAGGGGTCGAGAAGAGACCCAGTACTTC.

This rearrangement joins TRBV7-6 to TRBJ2-2; a possible D gene is TRBD1 (5 bases). Deletions cut 1 base from V and 8 bases from J, with 11 bases between. The CDR3 consists of 14 residues. Germline-derived CDR1 and CDR2 are SGHVS and FNYEAQ. CDR3 protein: CASSLETEKGELFF. The CDR3 DNA follows: TGTGCCAGCAGCTTAGAGACAGAGAAGGGGGAGCTGTTTTTT.

The rearrangement links TRBV9 to TRBJ2-1; no reliable D call. V lost 5 bases and J lost 8, with 14 bases in between. This CDR3 spans 13 amino acids. Germline lookup yields CDR1 SGDLS and CDR2 YYNGEE. In DNA, the CDR3 is TGTGCCAGCAGTGCAGCCTCATTTCATGAGCAGTTCTTC. It is translated as CASSAASFHEQFF.